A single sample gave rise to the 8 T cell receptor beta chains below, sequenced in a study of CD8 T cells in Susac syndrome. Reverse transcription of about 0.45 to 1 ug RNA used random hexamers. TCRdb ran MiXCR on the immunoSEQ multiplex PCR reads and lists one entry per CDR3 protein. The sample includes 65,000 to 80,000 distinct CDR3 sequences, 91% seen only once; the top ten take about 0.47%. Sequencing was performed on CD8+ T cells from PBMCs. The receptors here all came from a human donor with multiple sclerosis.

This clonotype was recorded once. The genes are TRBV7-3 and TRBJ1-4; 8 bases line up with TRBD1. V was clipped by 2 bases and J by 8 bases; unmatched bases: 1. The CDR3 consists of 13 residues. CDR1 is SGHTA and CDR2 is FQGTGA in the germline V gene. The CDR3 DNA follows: TGTGCCAGCAGCTTAGACAGGGGAGAAAAACTGTTTTTT. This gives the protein CASSLDRGEKLFF. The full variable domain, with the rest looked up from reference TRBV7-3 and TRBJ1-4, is GAGVSQTPSNKVTEKGKYVELRCDPISGHTALYWYRQSLGQGPEFLIYFQGTGAADDSGLPNDRFFAVRPEGSVSTLKIQRTERGDSAVYLCASSLDRGEKLFFGSGTQLSVL.

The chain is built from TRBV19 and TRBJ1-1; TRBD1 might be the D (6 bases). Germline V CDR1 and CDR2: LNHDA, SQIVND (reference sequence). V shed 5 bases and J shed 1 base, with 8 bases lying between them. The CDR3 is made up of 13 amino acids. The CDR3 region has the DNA TGTGCCAGTAGTGGGACACCGAACACTGAAGCTTTCTTT. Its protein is CASSGTPNTEAFF.

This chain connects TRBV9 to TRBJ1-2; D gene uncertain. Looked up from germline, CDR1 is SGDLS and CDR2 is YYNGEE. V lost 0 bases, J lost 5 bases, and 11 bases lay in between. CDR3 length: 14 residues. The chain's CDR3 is CASSVAAEPYGYTF. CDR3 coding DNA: TGTGCCAGCAGCGTAGCGGCAGAGCCTTATGGCTACACCTTC.

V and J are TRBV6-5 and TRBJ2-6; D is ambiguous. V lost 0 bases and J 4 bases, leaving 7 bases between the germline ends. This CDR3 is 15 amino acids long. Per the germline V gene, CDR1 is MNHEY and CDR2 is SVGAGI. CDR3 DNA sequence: TGTGCCAGCAGTTACTCCGTTGGCGGGGCCAACGTCCTGACTTTC. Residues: CASSYSVGGANVLTF.

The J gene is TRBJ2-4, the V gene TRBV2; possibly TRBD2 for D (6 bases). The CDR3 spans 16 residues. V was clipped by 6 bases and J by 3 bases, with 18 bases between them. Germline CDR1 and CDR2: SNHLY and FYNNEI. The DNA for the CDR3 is TGTGCCAGCAGGGATACTGCTTGGACTAACAAAAACATTCAGTACTTC. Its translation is CASRDTAWTNKNIQYF.

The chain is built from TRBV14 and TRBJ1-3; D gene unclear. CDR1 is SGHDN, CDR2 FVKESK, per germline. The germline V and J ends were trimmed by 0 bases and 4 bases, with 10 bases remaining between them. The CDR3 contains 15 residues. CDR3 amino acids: CASSQDTLGGNTIYF. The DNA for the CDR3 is TGTGCCAGCAGCCAAGATACCCTGGGAGGAAACACCATATATTTT.

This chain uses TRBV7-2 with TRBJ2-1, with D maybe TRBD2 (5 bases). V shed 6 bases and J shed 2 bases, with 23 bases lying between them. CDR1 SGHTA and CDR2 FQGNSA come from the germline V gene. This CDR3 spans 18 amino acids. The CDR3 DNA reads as TGTGCCAGCAGTCTTCCCCCGTCCGTAGCCGGGACCTACAATGAGCAGTTCTTC. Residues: CASSLPPSVAGTYNEQFF.

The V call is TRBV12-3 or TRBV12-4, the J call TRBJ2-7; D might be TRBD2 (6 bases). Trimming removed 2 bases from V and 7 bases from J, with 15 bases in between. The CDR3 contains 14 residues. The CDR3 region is CASSLSGTPHEQYF. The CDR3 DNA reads TGTGCCAGCAGTTTATCTGGGACTCCTCATGAGCAGTACTTC.